Below, 9 T cell receptor beta chains from the same sample are listed, as sequenced in a study of technical replicates of blood from a handful of donors. Clones were sequenced by immunoSEQ multiplex PCR, and TCRdb holds only the in-frame ones, with some missing. The sample consists of 55,000 to 75,000 clones, about 95% of them appearing once. Sequenced sample: PBMCs. Receptors were obtained from a human donor in good health. Some clones in this sample may be carry-over from other donors' samples.

This chain joins TRBV27 and TRBJ2-7, with TRBD2 matching over 7 bases. The germline gives CDR1 MNHEY, CDR2 SMNVEV (reference sequence). J lost 1 base, V lost 3 bases, and 0 bases had no gene match. This CDR3 is 13 amino acids long. The CDR3 reads CASSLGGSYEQYF. The CDR3 bases are TGTGCCAGCAGTTTGGGGGGGTCCTACGAGCAGTACTTC.

This clone was detected once. The J gene is TRBJ2-1, the V gene TRBV5-4; D possibly corresponds to TRBD2 (5 bases). The germline V gene encodes CDR1 SGHNT and CDR2 YYREEE (reference sequence). The CDR3 runs 14 residues. V lost 3 bases and J lost 6, with 13 bases in between. CDR3 in amino acids: CASSWGPEGNEQFF. CDR3 nucleotides: TGTGCCAGCAGCTGGGGTCCCGAGGGCAATGAGCAGTTCTTC.

The chain combines TRBV18 with TRBJ2-5; a possible D gene is TRBD2 (5 bases). Germline V gene data show CDR1 as KGHSH and CDR2 as LQKENI. The CDR3 spans 15 residues. Trimming left V 4 bases short and J 5 bases short, with 17 bases between. As DNA, the CDR3 is TGTGCCAGCTCACAAAATGCGGGCGGAACGGAGACCCAGTACTTC. Its protein product is CASSQNAGGTETQYF.

The J gene is TRBJ1-1, the V gene TRBV7-6; no clear D. Germline CDR1 is SGHVS and CDR2 is FNYEAQ. The CDR3 spans 13 residues. The V end lost 1 base, the J end lost 1 base, and 4 bases lay between the germline ends. The chain's CDR3 is CASSLDRNTEAFF. The CDR3 nucleotides are TGTGCCAGCAGCTTAGACAGGAACACTGAAGCTTTCTTT.

This chain connects TRBV11-3 to TRBJ2-7; a possible D gene is TRBD1 (5 bases). Trimming removed 5 bases from V and 3 bases from J, with 11 bases in between. The CDR3 covers 13 residues. Germline-derived CDR1 and CDR2 are SGHNT and YENEEA. The CDR3 region has the DNA TGTGCCAGCAGCGACAGTTCGAACTACGAGCAGTACTTC. Protein: CASSDSSNYEQYF.

J is TRBJ1-3 and V is TRBV5-4; tentative D call: TRBD1 (5 bases). This CDR3 has 15 residues. Trimming left V 2 bases short and J 3 bases short, with 12 bases between. Germline CDR1 SGHNT, CDR2 YYREEE (reference sequence). CDR3 nucleotides: TGTGCCAGCAGCTTCAAGCCAGGGAATGGAAACACCATATATTTT. As protein: CASSFKPGNGNTIYF.

V is TRBV7-2 and J is TRBJ2-1, with 9 bases identical to TRBD2. The CDR3 totals 16 residues. Germline-derived CDR1 and CDR2 are SGHTA and FQGNSA. The junction had 11 bases not matched to a gene; V was cut back by 4 bases and J by 7 bases. The CDR3, as DNA: TGTGCCAGCAGCTCTAGCGGGACCCCCCCCCAAAATGAGCAGTTCTTC. It is translated as CASSSSGTPPQNEQFF.

The chain recombines TRBV5-6 with TRBJ1-3; tentative D call: TRBD1 (5 bases). Germline CDR1 reads SGHDT; CDR2 reads YYEEEE. CDR3 length equals 16 residues. Trimming shortened V by 1 base and J by 0 bases, and 11 bases separated the two germline ends. In DNA, the CDR3 is TGTGCCAGCAGCTTGTTTGACAGTCCCTCTGGAAACACCATATATTTT. Its translation: CASSLFDSPSGNTIYF.

This rearrangement joins TRBV12-5 to TRBJ2-7; TRBD1 agrees at 9 bases. The CDR3 is 15 residues long. The germline V gene has CDR1 LGHNT and CDR2 FRNRAP. V lost 0 bases to trimming and J lost 7 bases; unmatched junction nucleotides: 7. The CDR3: CASGLVPLTGGEQYF. As DNA, the CDR3 is TGTGCTAGTGGTTTGGTACCCCTGACAGGGGGTGAGCAGTACTTC.